The 28 T cell receptor beta chains listed next were all sequenced from one sample in a study of T cells in Graves' hyperthyroidism and ophthalmopathy. The CDR3 regions of TCR beta were amplified from RNA transcripts. HTBI primers were employed in a first-round RT-PCR of the TCR CDR3. MiXCR was run by TCRdb on the multiplex PCR reads, yielding one entry per CDR3 protein. In the table there are around 36,000 distinct CDR3 sequences, under 60% of which are singletons. The specimen was blood. Source of these receptors: a man aged 40-55 years with Graves' ophthalmopathy.

The CDR3 here is CASSWGGGNTEAFF. The CDR3 DNA reads as TGTGCCAGCAGTTGGGGGGGGGGTAACACTGAAGCTTTCTTT. The genes are TRBV28 and TRBJ1-1; D is possibly TRBD1 (5 bases). The CDR3 spans 14 residues. Trimming removed 4 bases at V and 2 bases at J, with 11 bases between. CDR1 MDHEN and CDR2 SYDVKM come from the germline V gene.

About this clonotype: An end of the junction differs from the germline gene, which may be a read error. This chain uses TRBV9 with TRBJ1-1; D is undetermined. The CDR3 has 14 amino acids. Germline V CDR1 and CDR2: SGDLS, YYNGEE. DNA for the CDR3: TGTGCCTGCAGCGCCGGCCAGACGAACACTGAGGCTTTCTTT. It specifies CACSAGQTNTEAFF.

This clonotype was observed many times. The gene calls are TRBV11-2 and TRBJ2-5, with D possibly being TRBD1 or TRBD2 (5 bases each). Germline assignment: CDR1 SGHAT and CDR2 FQNNGV. The ends were cut back, 5 bases at V and 2 bases at J, with 15 bases in the middle. The CDR3 is 15 residues long. The CDR3 loop reads CASSRPGTAQETQYF. The CDR3 DNA reads TGTGCCAGCAGCAGGCCTGGGACGGCACAAGAGACCCAGTACTTC.

This clonotype was seen ten or more times. The chain uses TRBV9 and TRBJ2-2; D uncertain. The CDR3 has 16 amino acids. Trimming took 4 bases from V and 2 from J, leaving 15 bases between them. Germline CDR1 reads SGDLS; CDR2 reads YYNGEE. The CDR3 loop reads CASSHPAGQNTGELFF. In DNA form, the CDR3 reads TGTGCCAGCAGCCATCCGGCTGGGCAAAACACCGGGGAGCTGTTTTTT.

This clonotype was recorded at least ten times. V usage is TRBV6-1 and J usage is TRBJ1-5, with 9 bases that match TRBD1. This CDR3 comprises 14 residues. Germline V gene lookup returns CDR1 MNHNS and CDR2 SASEGT. V gave up 4 bases and J gave up 4 bases; unmatched junction bases: 2. CDR3 sequence: CASSGTGANQPQHF. As DNA, the CDR3 is TGTGCCAGCAGTGGGACAGGGGCGAATCAGCCCCAGCATTTT.

To note about this clonotype: One end of the junction does not line up with germline, which may come from a read error. The chain couples TRBV20-1 to TRBJ1-1, with 11 bases lining up with TRBD1. The CDR3 sequence is 14 residues long. CDR1 is DFQATT, CDR2 SNEGSKA, per germline (reference sequence). The CDR3 bases are TGTAGTGCTACCGGGGACAGGGGGAACACTGGAGCTTTCTTT. It is translated as CSATGDRGNTGAFF.

This clonotype ranks as medium-sized (0.01 to 0.1%). This chain links TRBV20-1 with TRBJ1-2; D is ambiguous. Trimming removed 8 bases at V and 4 bases at J, with 11 bases between. CDR3 length: 11 amino acids. CDR1 is DFQATT and CDR2 is SNEGSKA in the germline V gene (reference sequence). The CDR3 region has the DNA TGCAGTCCCGTGGTGAGCTATGGCTACACCTTC. Translation: CSPVVSYGYTF.

This clonotype has a count of ten or more. In DNA, the CDR3 is TGTGCCAGCAGCCAAAGATTAGGGGCGGGACAGGGGAACGTTGAGACCCAGTACTTC. This sequence encodes CASSQRLGAGQGNVETQYF. This chain uses TRBV3-1 with TRBJ2-5; 10 nucleotides agree with TRBD1. The V gene's germline CDR1 is LGHDT and CDR2 YNNKEL (reference sequence). The CDR3 length is 19 residues. With 2 bases clipped from V and 5 bases from J, the junction kept 17 bases outside the gene matches.

This clonotype was counted many times. The chain uses TRBV28 and TRBJ1-6; D possibly corresponds to TRBD1 (5 bases). This CDR3 has 18 residues. CDR1 is MDHEN, CDR2 SYDVKM, per germline. The V end lost 6 bases, the J end lost 7 bases, and 25 bases lay between the germline ends. This CDR3 is CASSPSGVRGAGNSPLHF. Written as DNA, the CDR3 is TGTGCCAGCAGCCCCTCGGGGGTAAGGGGAGCGGGAAATTCACCCCTCCACTTT.

Of note for this clonotype: One end of the junction is discordant with germline, which a read error may explain. CDR3 amino acids: CVSSTGAGAYEQYF. The DNA of the CDR3 is TGTGTCAGCAGTACCGGGGCAGGGGCCTACGAGCAGTACTTC. This chain uses TRBV6-6 with TRBJ2-7; TRBD1 might be the D (6 bases). This CDR3 region has 14 residues. Germline loops: CDR1 MNHNY, CDR2 SVGAGI (reference sequence).

The V call is TRBV5-1, the J call TRBJ2-5; TRBD1 is a possible D gene (6 bases). Trimming stripped 3 bases from V and 7 bases from J, with 16 bases between. This CDR3 has 14 residues. Germline CDR1 and CDR2: SGHRS and YFSETQ. The CDR3 spells CASSCTGTQATQYF. As DNA, the CDR3 is TGCGCCAGCAGCTGTACAGGGACCCAGGCGACCCAGTACTTC.

Details on this clonotype: The germline gene is not matched at one end of the junction; a read error may be the cause. The chain recombines TRBV5-1 with TRBJ1-1, with D hard to call. The CDR3 is 13 amino acids. The germline CDR1 and CDR2 sequences are SGHRS and YFSETQ. In nucleotides, the CDR3 is TGCGCCACCAGCTTGGGCGGGAACACTGAAGCTTTCTTT. Amino acids: CATSLGGNTEAFF. The variable domain in full, completed from reference TRBV5-1 and TRBJ1-1, reads KAGVTQTPRYLIKTRGQQVTLSCSPISGHRSVSWYQQTPGQGLQFLFEYFSETQRNKGNFPGRFSGRQFSNSRSEMNVSTLELGDSALYLCATSLGGNTEAFFGQGTRLTVV.

This clonotype was counted ten times or more. The chain joins TRBV9 to TRBJ2-3; TRBD2 matches at 10 bases. The ends lost 4 bases at V and 5 bases at J; junction bases unmatched: 10. CDR3 length: 16 residues. Looked up from germline, CDR1 is SGDLS and CDR2 is YYNGEE. CDR3 nucleotide sequence: TGTGCCAGCAGCATGGAAGCGGGGGGGCCTAGAGATACGCAGTATTTT. Translation: CASSMEAGGPRDTQYF.

The J gene is TRBJ2-1, the V gene TRBV15; TRBD2 is a possible D gene (6 bases). Germline V CDR1 and CDR2: LNHNV, YYDKDF (reference sequence). This CDR3 has 12 residues. V gave up 1 base and J gave up 15 bases, with 13 bases separating them. The CDR3 region has the DNA TGTGCCACCAGCAGAGTTGGAGGGGCGAGGTTCTTC. Translating it yields CATSRVGGARFF. Filled out from reference TRBV15 and TRBJ2-1, the complete variable domain reads DAMVIQNPRYQVTQFGKPVTLSCSQTLNHNVMYWYQQKSSQAPKLLFHYYDKDFNNEADTPDNFQSRRPNTSFCFLDIRSPGLGDTAMYLCATSRVGGARFFGPGTRLTVL.

With regard to this clonotype: One end of the junction fails to match germline, which may point to a read error. The genes are TRBV5-1 and TRBJ2-5, with D possibly being TRBD1 (5 bases). Germline values: CDR1 SGHRS, CDR2 YFSETQ. The CDR3 consists of 16 residues. CDR3 residues: CASSLEQAARTDTQDF. DNA of the CDR3: TGCGCCAGCAGCTTGGAACAGGCTGCACGCACAGATACGCAGGACTTC.

About this clonotype: The conserved closing phenylalanine or tryptophan is absent in this CDR3, likely reflecting a read error. This chain connects TRBV5-8 to TRBJ2-2; D is ambiguous. The CDR3 is 15 residues long. Germline V gene data show CDR1 as SGHTS and CDR2 as YDEGEE. The CDR3 sequence: CVSSPALGNTGELFL. The CDR3 nucleotides are TGTGTCAGCAGCCCGGCGTTGGGGAACACCGGGGAGCTGTTTCTT.

This clonotype came up many times. The chain joins TRBV6-5 to TRBJ2-5, with D maybe TRBD2 (6 bases). CDR3 length: 15 amino acids. V was clipped by 2 bases and J by 4 bases, with 14 bases between them. The germline V gene encodes CDR1 MNHEY and CDR2 SVGAGI. The DNA for the CDR3 is TGTGCCAGCAGTTACGGGGTAGCGGCGGGAGAGACCCAGTACTTC. This gives the protein CASSYGVAAGETQYF.

The genes are TRBV10-3 and TRBJ2-1; 7 bases agree with TRBD2. Trimming took 2 bases from V and 8 from J; bases not matched to a gene: 0. The germline V gene encodes CDR1 ENHRY and CDR2 SYGVKD. This CDR3 has 12 residues. This chain's CDR3 is CAISEGGDEQFF. The CDR3 DNA reads TGTGCCATCAGTGAGGGGGGGGATGAGCAGTTCTTC.

This clonotype showed up many times. V and J are TRBV18 and TRBJ2-7; TRBD1 matches 7 bases. Germline assignment: CDR1 KGHSH and CDR2 LQKENI. Trimming at V came to 6 bases and at J to 4 bases, leaving 9 bases not matched to a gene. The CDR3 covers 14 residues. The CDR3 DNA is TGTGCCAGCTCTAGTTCCCGGGACAGATACGAGCAGTACTTC. Protein: CASSSSRDRYEQYF. The whole variable domain, filled in from reference TRBV18 and TRBJ2-7, reads NAGVMQNPRHLVRRRGQEARLRCSPMKGHSHVYWYRQLPEEGLKFMVYLQKENIIDESGMPKERFSAEFPKEGPSILRIQQVVRGDSAAYFCASSSSRDRYEQYFGPGTRLTVT.

The chain combines TRBV20-1 with TRBJ1-4, with D tentatively TRBD1 (5 bases). This CDR3 region has 16 residues. The V end lost 5 bases, the J end lost 5 bases, and 21 bases lay between the germline ends. Germline lookup yields CDR1 DFQATT and CDR2 SNEGSKA (reference sequence). This chain's CDR3 is CSAFSGTSGGNEKLFF. CDR3 coding DNA: TGCAGTGCTTTCTCCGGGACTAGCGGGGGGAATGAAAAACTGTTTTTT.

Concerning this clonotype itself: This likely comes from a read error, as the CDR3 has no conserved phenylalanine or tryptophan at its end. Because the CDR3's place on the DNA is in doubt, the DNA is left out and the CDR3 is given as listed by TCRdb. J is TRBJ2-7 and V is TRBV20-1; TRBD2, the table's D call, lacks a check against the DNA. The CDR3 adds up to 8 amino acids, both ends counted. Germline V gene lookup returns CDR1 DFQATT and CDR2 SNEGSKA (reference sequence). CDR3 sequence reads: CSARVLAG.

This clonotype appeared many times. This chain's CDR3 is CASSSIVTTSTDTQYF. DNA for the CDR3: TGTGCCAGCAGCTCTATTGTTACGACTAGCACAGATACGCAGTATTTT. The gene calls are TRBV7-3 and TRBJ2-3; D is uncertain. The CDR3 is made up of 16 amino acids. Germline V gene lookup returns CDR1 SGHTA and CDR2 FQGTGA. Trimming stripped 4 bases from V and 0 bases from J, with 14 bases between.

As to this clonotype: Compared with germline, one end of the junction differs, possibly owing to a read error. The chain employs TRBV20-1 and TRBJ1-2; D is possibly TRBD1 (6 bases). Looked up from germline, CDR1 is DFQATT and CDR2 is SNEGSKA (reference sequence). The CDR3 contains 16 residues. For the CDR3, the DNA is TGCAGTGCCCAGGACGTTTTCGGGGGCGAAGTCCAAATTGTAATTTTC. Its translation is CSAQDVFGGEVQIVIF.

This rearrangement joins TRBV6-5 to TRBJ2-6; 7 nucleotides line up with TRBD1. The V gene's germline CDR1 is MNHEY and CDR2 SVGAGI. CDR3 length: 18 residues. V shed 0 bases, J shed 2 bases, and the junction held 7 bases outside the gene matches. The CDR3 protein is CASSYSSTGMAGANVLTF. Written as DNA, the CDR3 is TGTGCCAGCAGTTACTCGTCGACAGGGATGGCTGGGGCCAACGTCCTGACTTTC.

The sample holds a few counts of this clonotype. CDR3 residues: CSASSPDSFYNEQFF. The DNA for the CDR3 is TGCAGTGCCTCGTCCCCGGACAGCTTCTACAATGAGCAGTTCTTC. V gene TRBV20-1 combines with J gene TRBJ2-1; perhaps TRBD1 as D (6 bases). The CDR3 runs 15 residues. Germline CDR1 DFQATT, CDR2 SNEGSKA (reference sequence). V gave up 6 bases and J gave up 3 bases, with 18 bases separating them.

This clonotype was counted many times. The chain has TRBV5-1 and TRBJ1-1; no definite D call. CDR3 size: 16 residues. The ends were cut back, 0 bases at V and 0 bases at J, with 12 bases in the middle. The germline V gene encodes CDR1 SGHRS and CDR2 YFSETQ. CDR3 coding DNA: TGCGCCAGCAGCTTGGCCTCATCGGCAATGAACACTGAAGCTTTCTTT. Amino acid sequence: CASSLASSAMNTEAFF.

As for this clonotype: This CDR3 fails to terminate in the conserved phenylalanine or tryptophan, so it likely reflects a read error. The genes are TRBV12-3 or TRBV12-4 and TRBJ2-7, with D tentatively TRBD1 (6 bases). CDR3 length equals 13 residues. Trimming pared 4 bases from V and 10 bases from J, leaving 17 bases between. The CDR3 sequence is CASSSNREWEQYS. The CDR3 region has the DNA TGTGCCAGCAGTTCAAACAGGGAATGGGAACAGTACTCC.

The chain carries TRBV25-1 and TRBJ2-1, with a weak D call TRBD2 (5 bases). The V gene lost 6 bases and the J gene lost 7 bases, with 13 bases spanning the gap. CDR1 MGHDK and CDR2 SYGVNS come from the germline V gene. CDR3 length: 13 amino acids. The CDR3, as DNA: TGTGCCAGCAGACTAGGGTTTCGGAATGAGCAGTTCTTC. Protein sequence: CASRLGFRNEQFF.